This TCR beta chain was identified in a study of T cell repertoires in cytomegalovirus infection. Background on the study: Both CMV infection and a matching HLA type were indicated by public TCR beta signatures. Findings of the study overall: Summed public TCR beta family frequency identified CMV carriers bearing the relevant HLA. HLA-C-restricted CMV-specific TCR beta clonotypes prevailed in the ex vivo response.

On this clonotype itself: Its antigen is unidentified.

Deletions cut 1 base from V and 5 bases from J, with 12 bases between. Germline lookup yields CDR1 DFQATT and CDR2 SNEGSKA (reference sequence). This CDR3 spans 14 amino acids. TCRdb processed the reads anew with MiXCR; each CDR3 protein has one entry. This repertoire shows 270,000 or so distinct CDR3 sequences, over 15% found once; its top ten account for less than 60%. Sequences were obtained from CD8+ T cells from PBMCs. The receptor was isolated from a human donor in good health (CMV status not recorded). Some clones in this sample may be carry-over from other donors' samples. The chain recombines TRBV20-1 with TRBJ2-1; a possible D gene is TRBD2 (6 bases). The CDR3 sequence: CSARAEGSDNEQFF. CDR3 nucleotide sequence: TGCAGTGCTAGAGCGGAGGGGAGCGACAATGAGCAGTTCTTC.